Listed below are T cell receptor beta chains from one sample, sequenced in a study of tumor and adjacent non-tumor tissue in lung cancer. Using its own MiXCR run on the multiplex PCR reads, TCRdb lists one record per CDR3 protein. Here the sample spans 90,000 to 100,000 distinct CDR3 sequences, roughly 78% being singletons. Sample: distant non-tumor lung tissue. The source of these receptors is a man between 60 and 70 years old with small cell lung cancer. Each CDR3 is given with its conserved first and last residue. A D gene is named only where the DNA matches it firmly. Rows may omit the clone size; those that give it use once, few, many or a size class.

.	TRBJ2-6	.	TRBV11-2	CASSKGSGANVLAF	TGTGCCAGCAGCAAGGGATCCGGGGCCAATGTCCTGGCATTC
.	TRBJ1-2	.	TRBV2	CASSVWGTYGYTF	TGTGCCAGCAGTGTTTGGGGGACCTATGGCTACACCTTC
.	TRBJ2-2	.	TRBV11-2	CARSLAWGTGELFF	TGTGCCAGGAGCTTAGCGTGGGGGACCGGGGAGCTGTTTTTT
.	TRBJ1-1	.	TRBV4-2	CASSPARDRVTVAFF	TGTGCCAGTAGCCCAGCACGGGATAGGGTCACTGTAGCTTTCTTT
.	TRBJ2-3	.	TRBV28	CASRYGARFTDKQYF	TGTGCCAGCAGGTATGGGGCGCGTTTTACAGATAAGCAGTATTTT
.	TRBJ1-5	once	TRBV6-2/TRBV6-3	CASRYSASGGSRARHF	TGTGCCAGCCGTTACTCGGCCTCGGGGGGCTCCAGGGCCCGGCATTTT
.	TRBJ2-1	.	TRBV5-1	CASNWVVGQNKEQFF	TGCGCCAGCAACTGGGTCGTGGGACAAAACAAAGAGCAGTTCTTC
.	TRBJ2-2	.	TRBV4-1	CAGRMGRNTGELFF	TGCGCCGGCCGCATGGGTAGGAACACCGGGGAGCTGTTTTTT
.	TRBJ1-4	once	TRBV12-3/TRBV12-4	CTSSSSEHNEKLFF	TGTACCAGCAGTTCCTCCGAACATAATGAAAAACTGTTTTTT
.	TRBJ1-3	.	TRBV7-9	CTSKSSGNTIYF	TGTACCAGCAAGTCTTCTGGAAACACCATATATTTT
.	TRBJ2-3	many	TRBV6-2/TRBV6-3	CASSYTSPTDTQYF	TGTGCCAGCAGTTACACTTCGCCCACAGATACGCAGTATTTT
TRBD1	TRBJ1-1	.	TRBV5-6	CASSMASGTANTEALF	TGTGCCAGCAGTATGGCCTCCGGGACAGCGAACACTGAAGCTTTATTT
.	TRBJ1-1	.	TRBV11-2	CASSLTGRVARNTETFF	TGTGCCAGCAGTTTAACAGGGCGCGTGGCTAGGAACACTGAAACTTTCTTT
.	TRBJ2-2	.	TRBV5-6	CANSWGNSPAGLWNTRELFF	TGTGCCAACAGCTGGGGGAACTCACCGGCGGGGCTATGGAACACCAGGGAGCTGTTTTTT
.	TRBJ2-2	.	TRBV4-2	CASSQYLRSNTGELFF	TGTGCCAGCAGTCAATATCTGAGGTCCAATACCGGGGAGCTGTTTTTT
TRBD1	TRBJ1-1	.	TRBV6-6	CASSTGQGIAEAFF	TGTGCCAGCAGCACTGGACAGGGAATAGCTGAAGCTTTCTTT
TRBD2	TRBJ2-1	.	TRBV10-3	CVISTAGGYYNEQFF	TGTGTCATCAGCACAGCGGGAGGGTATTACAATGAGCAGTTCTTC
TRBD2	TRBJ2-1	.	TRBV29-1	CNVEVQWLAEGNEQFF	TGCAACGTTGAAGTTCAATGGCTAGCGGAAGGCAATGAGCAGTTCTTC
.	TRBJ1-5	.	TRBV11-1	CASSRDGGINHPQHF	TGTGCCAGCAGCAGGGACGGTGGAATCAATCACCCCCAGCATTTT
TRBD2	TRBJ2-3	.	TRBV4-1	CDSSLGLAGGTDTQYF	TGCGACAGCAGCCTCGGACTAGCGGGAGGCACAGATACGCAATATTTT
TRBD1	TRBJ2-4	many	TRBV30	CAWSAGTGRAKNIQYF	TGTGCCTGGAGTGCGGGGACAGGGAGAGCCAAAAACATTCAGTACTTC
TRBD2	TRBJ2-1	many	TRBV24-1	CATSDSGTSGNYNEQFF	TGTGCCACCAGTGATAGCGGGACTAGCGGAAACTACAATGAGCAGTTCTTC
TRBD2	TRBJ2-3	.	TRBV4-1	CASSPGLAGDTDTQYF	TGCGCCAGCAGCCCCGGACTAGCGGGAGACACAGATACGCAGTATTTT
.	TRBJ2-7	.	TRBV6-2/TRBV6-3	CTGSYRDRASGSYEQYF	TGTACCGGCAGTTACCGTGATAGGGCGTCGGGTTCCTACGAGCAGTACTTC
.	TRBJ1-2	.	TRBV29-1	CSVVSALYGYTF	TGCAGCGTTGTTTCGGCTCTCTATGGGTACACCTTC
TRBD1	TRBJ2-1	.	TRBV5-4	CASSLRDREWDEQFF	TGTGCCAGCAGCCTGCGGGACAGGGAATGGGATGAGCAGTTCTTC
.	TRBJ2-3	once	TRBV5-5	CASILEGPSTDMQYF	TGTGCCAGCATCTTAGAGGGCCCTAGCACAGATATGCAGTATTTT
.	TRBJ1-1	.	TRBV29-1	CSIKGSMNTEAFF	TGTAGCATTAAAGGATCCATGAATACTGAAGCTTTCTTT
.	TRBJ2-1	.	TRBV11-2	CASQKLQCDNEQFF	TGTGCCAGTCAGAAGCTGCAGTGTGACAATGAGCAGTTCTTC
.	TRBJ2-5	.	TRBV4-1	CTSSQAVVQETQYF	TGCACCAGCAGCCAAGCCGTTGTCCAAGAGACCCAGTACTTC
.	TRBJ2-1	many	TRBV2	CASSEYNEQFF	TGTGCCAGCAGTGAATATAATGAGCAGTTCTTC
TRBD1	TRBJ2-1	once	TRBV6-6	CASRLGQGFNGQFF	TGTGCCAGCAGGCTGGGACAGGGGTTTAATGGGCAGTTCTTC
.	TRBJ2-4	.	TRBV14	CASNQGGRGNLVYNQYF	TGTGCCAGCAACCAAGGAGGCCGGGGAAACCTTGTCTACAATCAGTACTTC
TRBD2	TRBJ2-2	many	TRBV30	CAWRRGTGELFF	TGTGCCTGGAGGCGGGGGACCGGGGAGCTGTTTTTT
TRBD2	TRBJ2-1	many	TRBV5-4	CASSTGLAGYNEQFF	TGTGCCAGCAGCACCGGGCTAGCGGGCTACAATGAGCAGTTCTTC
.	TRBJ2-2	.	TRBV4-2	CTSSQDLRANAGELFF	TGTACAAGCAGCCAAGATCTGAGGGCCAACGCCGGGGAGCTGTTTTTC
.	TRBJ2-7	.	TRBV20-1	CSTRALRGDDEQYF	TGCAGTACTAGAGCTCTCAGGGGGGACGATGAGCAGTACTTC
.	TRBJ2-1	.	TRBV29-1	CSVISRGSYNVQFF	TGCAGCGTTATATCCAGGGGCTCCTACAATGTGCAGTTCTTC
.	TRBJ2-7	many	TRBV28	CASSLRVPPLYF	TGTGCCAGCAGTTTAAGGGTCCCCCCCCTGTACTTC
TRBD2	TRBJ2-1	.	TRBV20-1	CSARDKLAGASQQFF	TGCAGTGCTAGGGATAAGCTAGCGGGAGCCAGTCAGCAGTTCTTC
.	TRBJ2-7	.	TRBV6-1	CASSEEVRAEQYF	TGTGCCAGCAGTGAAGAAGTAAGGGCAGAGCAGTACTTC
.	TRBJ2-1	.	TRBV7-8	CASSSSTQLDATRYNEEFF	TGTGCCAGCAGCTCATCCACTCAACTAGACGCAACGAGATACAATGAGGAGTTCTTC
.	TRBJ2-2	.	TRBV11-2	CGSRGSGNTGGLFF	TGTGGCAGCCGCGGGTCAGGGAACACCGGGGGGCTGTTTTTT
TRBD2	TRBJ2-1	.	TRBV11-2	CASSISLLAGDNEHFF	TGTGCCAGCAGCATATCTTTACTAGCGGGAGATAATGAGCATTTCTTC
.	TRBJ1-6	.	TRBV28	CASSQTGLDSPLHF	TGTGCCAGCAGTCAAACAGGGCTAGATTCACCCCTCCACTTT
.	TRBJ1-2	.	TRBV6-5	CASSPHWGGKFGGYIF	TGTGCCAGCAGTCCCCATTGGGGGGGAAAATTCGGCGGCTACATCTTC
TRBD2	TRBJ2-1	.	TRBV11-2	CPCCLGVAGGYYYNEQFF	TGTCCCTGCTGCTTAGGAGTAGCGGGAGGCTACTACTACAATGAGCAGTTCTTC
TRBD1	TRBJ1-2	.	TRBV20-1	CSIRSDRGLGYGYTF	TGCAGTATTAGAAGTGACAGGGGATTAGGCTATGGCTACACCTTC
TRBD2	TRBJ2-2	.	TRBV29-1	CSIEGGGRALTGELFF	TGCAGCATTGAGGGGGGCGGGAGGGCCCTGACCGGGGAGCTGTTTTTT
TRBD1	TRBJ2-7	.	TRBV11-3	CASNYRDRDSYEQYF	TGTGCCAGCAACTACCGGGACAGGGATTCCTACGAGCAATACTTC
TRBD1	TRBJ2-3	.	TRBV5-1	CASSPVGQVTHAQYF	TGCGCCAGCAGCCCGGTTGGACAGGTCACACATGCGCAGTATTTT
.	TRBJ1-1	.	TRBV6-5	CASSYYGGSEAFF	TGTGCCAGCAGTTACTACGGGGGCAGTGAAGCGTTCTTT